One and the same sample provided the 31 T cell receptor beta chains below, sequenced in a study of regulatory T cells in long-lasting Graves disease. Assembly of TCR beta libraries relied on iRepertoire HTBI primers together with Arm-PCR of CDR3 regions. Using its own MiXCR run on the multiplex PCR reads, TCRdb lists one record per CDR3 protein. The table has fewer than 450,000 distinct CDR3 sequences, approximately 15% seen once. Time point meaning: newly diagnosed GD, antithyroid drugs for less than 3 months. Isolated PBMC RNA provided the starting material for the TCR library. The data also belong to a second study, concerning T cells in Graves' hyperthyroidism and ophthalmopathy.

The sequences come from peripheral blood mononuclear cells (PBMCs), collected at new diagnosis, from a patient treated with antithyroid drugs. The receptors were gathered from a woman in her 40s with Graves disease.

This clonotype was detected only a few times. This chain uses TRBV19 with TRBJ2-1; 12 bases are shared with TRBD1. This CDR3 has 17 amino acids. V shed 2 bases and J 6 bases; nucleotides not matched to a gene: 8. The V gene's germline CDR1 is LNHDA and CDR2 SQIVND (reference sequence). This chain's CDR3 is CASSILRGQGAFNEQFF. For the CDR3, the DNA is TGTGCCAGTAGTATATTAAGGGGACAGGGGGCATTCAATGAGCAGTTCTTC.

Regarding this clonotype: At one boundary the junction diverges from the germline segment, which might be a read error. The genes are TRBV9 and TRBJ1-3; TRBD1 agrees at 7 bases. Germline loops: CDR1 SGDLS, CDR2 YYNGEE. This CDR3 contains 15 residues. The DNA for the CDR3 is TGTGCCAGCAGCGTAGCAGGGGGTCCTGGAAACACCATATCTTTT. This encodes CASSVAGGPGNTISF.

The rearrangement joins TRBV3-2 to TRBJ2-7; the D call TRBD1 from the table was never checked on the DNA. TRBV3-2 is a listed pseudogene. The CDR3 has 14 amino acids. DNA for the CDR3: TGTGCCAGCAGCCAAGTACAGGGATCCTACGAGCAGTACTTC. Translation: CASSQVQGSYEQYF.

The chain uses TRBV6-1 and TRBJ1-4; the match to TRBD1 covers 10 bases. Looked up from germline, CDR1 is MNHNS and CDR2 is SASEGT. With V trimmed by 3 bases and J by 4 bases, 11 bases remained unmatched. This CDR3 is built from 18 residues. The CDR3 sequence: CASSDPEDRGWGNEKLFF. The CDR3 coding sequence is TGTGCCAGCAGTGATCCAGAGGACAGGGGGTGGGGTAATGAAAAACTGTTTTTT.

This clonotype was recorded at least ten times. J is TRBJ2-7 and V is TRBV12-3 or TRBV12-4; D unresolved. The CDR3 is 14 amino acids. V shed 4 bases and J shed 4 bases, with 14 bases lying between them. CDR3 nucleotides: TGTGCCAGCAGTTCGCCTGGTGGCGGTTACGAGCAGTACTTC. As protein: CASSSPGGGYEQYF.

CDR3 nucleotide sequence: TGCAGCGTTGGTGAGGTAGCGGGAGGGGGGCAGTTCTTC. As protein: CSVGEVAGGGQFF. The V call is TRBV29-1, the J call TRBJ2-1, with 11 bases fitting TRBD2. The germline V gene has CDR1 SQVTM and CDR2 ANQGSEA. The junction had 8 bases not matched to a gene; V was cut back by 4 bases and J by 12 bases. The CDR3 runs 13 residues.

The chain links TRBV30 to TRBJ2-5, with D unclear. This CDR3 is 12 amino acids long. Trimming took off 0 bases at V and 5 bases at J, with 7 bases between the two ends. Germline-derived CDR1 and CDR2 are GTSNPN and SVGIG (reference sequence). The CDR3 reads CAWSVMGETQYF. The CDR3 DNA reads as TGTGCCTGGAGTGTAATGGGGGAGACCCAGTACTTC.

This clonotype came up many times. J is TRBJ2-2 and V is TRBV5-1; tentatively, D is TRBD2 (5 bases). The CDR3 spans 15 residues. Germline V gene sequence: CDR1 SGHRS, CDR2 YFSETQ. Trimming removed 0 bases from V and 7 bases from J, with 13 bases in between. The CDR3 protein is CASSLAGVDFGELFF. In DNA form, the CDR3 reads TGCGCCAGCAGCTTGGCCGGAGTGGACTTCGGGGAGCTGTTTTTT.

The chain carries TRBV20-1 and TRBJ1-2, with 8 bases lining up with TRBD1. Germline loops: CDR1 DFQATT, CDR2 SNEGSKA (reference sequence). This CDR3 is built from 15 residues. V lost 0 bases and J lost 7; bases outside the gene matches: 10. In DNA form, the CDR3 reads TGCAGTGCTAGAGAACCACAGGGGGGGGTCGGTGGCTACACCTTC. Translating gives CSAREPQGGVGGYTF.

This clonotype was seen a few times. J is TRBJ2-2 and V is TRBV20-1; no clear D gene. The V gene lost 2 bases and the J gene lost 3 bases, with 4 bases spanning the gap. CDR1 and CDR2 (germline): DFQATT, SNEGSKA (reference sequence). The CDR3 spans 12 residues. CDR3 region: CSARRYTGELFF. The CDR3 DNA is TGCAGTGCTAGACGTTACACCGGGGAGCTGTTTTTT.

This clonotype was detected ten times or more. This chain links TRBV24-1 with TRBJ2-1; a weak D match, TRBD2 (5 bases). Per the germline V gene, CDR1 is KGHDR and CDR2 is SFDVKD. The V end lost 2 bases, the J end lost 8 bases, and 15 bases lay between the germline ends. This CDR3 region has 15 residues. The CDR3, as DNA: TGTGCCACCAGTGATTCCTCGGGGTCCGTTGATGAGCAGTTCTTC. It encodes CATSDSSGSVDEQFF.

This clonotype has ten or more counts. The chain links TRBV20-1 to TRBJ2-1, with 9 nucleotides matching TRBD1. CDR1 and CDR2 (germline): DFQATT, SNEGSKA (reference sequence). This CDR3 is 14 amino acids long. J lost 9 bases, V lost 4 bases, and 10 bases had no gene match. The CDR3 spells CSATVPGQGGEQFF. CDR3 nucleotide sequence: TGCAGTGCTACCGTCCCGGGACAGGGAGGTGAGCAGTTCTTC.

This chain uses TRBV19 with TRBJ1-2; TRBD1 is a possible D gene (5 bases). Per the germline V gene, CDR1 is LNHDA and CDR2 is SQIVND (reference sequence). V gave up 7 bases and J gave up 2 bases, with 11 bases separating them. The CDR3 sequence is 13 residues long. This CDR3 reads CASTRTRNYGYTF. CDR3 bases: TGTGCCAGTACTCGGACAAGAAACTATGGCTACACCTTC.

This clonotype was recorded many times. The V call is TRBV28, the J call TRBJ2-2, with 11 positions matching TRBD1. CDR3 length: 16 residues. CDR1 is MDHEN and CDR2 is SYDVKM in the germline V gene. Trimming removed 5 bases from V and 7 bases from J; junction bases left unmatched: 9. CDR3 residues: CASSLPRTGGFGELFF. CDR3 DNA sequence: TGTGCCAGCAGTCTACCCAGGACAGGGGGCTTCGGGGAGCTGTTTTTT.

Many counts were recorded for this clonotype. This chain uses TRBV6-9 with TRBJ2-7, with a tentative D call TRBD1 (6 bases). Between the trimmed V and J ends, which lost 3 bases and 1 base, there was a span of 10 bases. Germline V gives CDR1 MNHGY, CDR2 SVAAGI. There are 14 residues in the CDR3. The CDR3 DNA sequence: TGTGCCAGCAGTTACAGGGGCACATCCTACGAGCAGTACTTC. This translates into CASSYRGTSYEQYF.

This clonotype appeared many times. The V and J genes are TRBV7-9 and TRBJ2-7; 10 bases match TRBD2. J was trimmed by 4 bases and V by 4 bases; bases with no gene match: 7. CDR3 size: 15 residues. CDR1 and CDR2 (germline): SEHNR, FQNEAQ (reference sequence). As DNA, the CDR3 is TGTGCCAGCAGCTCATTAGCGGGAGGCTTATACGAGCAGTACTTC. It encodes CASSSLAGGLYEQYF. Variable domain in full (rest from reference TRBV7-9 and TRBJ2-7): DTGVSQNPRHKITKRGQNVTFRCDPISEHNRLYWYRQTLGQGPEFLTYFQNEAQLEKSRLLSDRFSAERPKGSFSTLEIQRTEQGDSAMYLCASSSLAGGLYEQYFGPGTRLTVT.

This clonotype was seen only a few times. This CDR3 is CASSPPLAPDTQYF. As DNA, the CDR3 is TGCGCCAGCAGCCCCCCCTTAGCCCCAGATACGCAGTATTTT. The chain is built from TRBV4-1 and TRBJ2-3; D not certain. V lost 4 bases to trimming and J lost 4 bases, with 12 bases between them. The germline gives CDR1 MGHRA, CDR2 YSYEKL. This CDR3 spans 14 amino acids.

This clonotype turned up a few times. The chain joins TRBV30 to TRBJ2-1, with a possible D match to TRBD2 (6 bases). With 8 bases removed from V and 9 bases from J, the gap between germline ends came to 17 bases. The CDR3 is made up of 12 amino acids. The V gene's germline CDR1 is GTSNPN and CDR2 SVGIG (reference sequence). CDR3 nucleotides: TGTGCCAGCAGCGTAGGAGGGAGTGAGCAGTTCTTC. Protein product: CASSVGGSEQFF.

The V gene is TRBV19, the J gene TRBJ1-4; possibly TRBD1 for D (5 bases). Germline values: CDR1 LNHDA, CDR2 SQIVND (reference sequence). CDR3 length equals 16 residues. V dropped 3 bases and J dropped 0 bases, with 11 bases sitting between them. The CDR3 DNA reads TGTGCCAGTAGTATGGCCGGGACGGCAACTAATGAAAAACTGTTTTTT. Its protein product is CASSMAGTATNEKLFF.

This clonotype appeared many times. V is TRBV27 and J is TRBJ2-1, with 7 bases fitting TRBD2. CDR3 size: 13 residues. The germline gives CDR1 MNHEY, CDR2 SMNVEV (reference sequence). Trimming removed 4 bases from V and 7 bases from J; junction bases left unmatched: 4. The CDR3 coding sequence is TGTGCCAGCAGTTACTATAGCGGGAATGAGCAGTTCTTC. This translates into CASSYYSGNEQFF.

There are a few counts of this clonotype. The chain has TRBV19 and TRBJ2-1; D is perhaps TRBD2 (5 bases). V dropped 2 bases and J dropped 4 bases, with 12 bases sitting between them. In germline, CDR1 is LNHDA, CDR2 SQIVND (reference sequence). The CDR3 extends over 15 amino acids. The CDR3, as DNA: TGTGCCAGTAGTATAAACGGAGGACTGTACAATGAGCAGTTCTTC. Translating gives CASSINGGLYNEQFF.

This clonotype was counted a few times. V is TRBV11-2 and J is TRBJ1-1, with TRBD1 matching 8 bases. The CDR3 contains 15 residues. Germline CDR1 is SGHAT and CDR2 is FQNNGV. V lost 5 bases and J lost 1; bases outside the gene matches: 6. CDR3 bases: TGTGCCAGCAGCCTGACCGGGACAGGGAACACTGAAGCTTTCTTT. The encoded protein is CASSLTGTGNTEAFF.

This clonotype was observed at least ten times. This chain joins TRBV12-3 or TRBV12-4 and TRBJ1-6; D not resolved. This CDR3 is 16 amino acids long. Trimming stripped 6 bases from V and 0 bases from J, with 12 bases between. This CDR3 is CASSPSRRSYNSPLHF. The CDR3 DNA reads as TGTGCCAGCAGCCCTTCTCGTCGCTCCTATAATTCACCCCTCCACTTT.

The V gene is TRBV5-1, the J gene TRBJ1-2, with 9 positions matching TRBD1. CDR1 is SGHRS and CDR2 is YFSETQ in the germline V gene. J lost 2 bases, V lost 1 base, and 9 bases had no gene match. This CDR3 is built from 17 residues. The CDR3 here is CASSLSPSGQGNYGYTF. In nucleotides, the CDR3 is TGCGCCAGCAGCTTGTCCCCGAGCGGACAGGGGAACTATGGCTACACCTTC.

The sample holds many counts of this clonotype. V usage is TRBV12-3 or TRBV12-4 and J usage is TRBJ2-2, with D perhaps matching TRBD2 (6 bases). CDR3 length equals 15 residues. V dropped 5 bases and J dropped 6 bases, with 16 bases sitting between them. This chain's CDR3 is CASSLNGGSAGELFF. The CDR3, as DNA: TGTGCCAGCAGTCTAAATGGGGGGTCCGCCGGGGAGCTGTTTTTT.

This clonotype has a count of ten or more. The V and J genes are TRBV11-2 and TRBJ2-1, with unresolved D. Germline CDR1 reads SGHAT; CDR2 reads FQNNGV. The CDR3 has 12 residues. V lost 5 bases and J lost 6, with 8 bases in between. CDR3 DNA sequence: TGTGCCAGCAGCCGCGCCACCAATGAGCAGTTCTTC. Its protein product is CASSRATNEQFF.

This clonotype was observed many times. The rearrangement uses TRBV6-1 and TRBJ2-7; the match to TRBD1 covers 9 bases. CDR3 length equals 14 residues. CDR1 is MNHNS and CDR2 is SASEGT in the germline V gene. Unmatched junction bases numbered 8, after V lost 7 bases and J lost 4 bases. CDR3 bases: TGTGCCAGCAAAGTCGGGACAGGGCTTTACGAGCAGTACTTC. It translates to CASKVGTGLYEQYF.

The chain uses TRBV6-2 or TRBV6-3 and TRBJ1-1; unclear D gene. The length of the CDR3 is 13 residues. V dropped 10 bases and J dropped 5 bases, with 17 bases sitting between them. Per germline, CDR1 MNHEY and CDR2 SVGEGT. The CDR3 here is CATRRPGLTEAFF. The CDR3 DNA reads TGTGCCACCCGTCGCCCTGGGTTGACTGAAGCTTTCTTT.

This clonotype was recorded many times. The J gene is TRBJ1-3, the V gene TRBV12-3 or TRBV12-4, with D unresolved. CDR3 length equals 15 residues. Deletions cut 7 bases from V and 0 bases from J, with 13 bases between. CDR3 protein: CASIGVAPSGNTIYF. The DNA for the CDR3 is TGTGCCAGCATCGGGGTGGCCCCCTCTGGAAACACCATATATTTT.

V usage is TRBV24-1 and J usage is TRBJ1-5, with unresolved D. Between the trimmed V and J ends, which lost 5 bases and 3 bases, there was a span of 7 bases. Germline V gives CDR1 KGHDR, CDR2 SFDVKD. This CDR3 spans 13 amino acids. The CDR3 bases are TGTGCCACCAGTGGGGGTTTCAATCAGCCCCAGCATTTT. It is translated as CATSGGFNQPQHF.

This clonotype was observed at least ten times. The chain carries TRBV24-1 and TRBJ2-5, with D perhaps assigned TRBD1 or TRBD2 (5 bases each). The V end was cut by 6 bases, the J end by 2 bases, with 12 bases between. The CDR3 is made up of 14 amino acids. CDR1 is KGHDR and CDR2 is SFDVKD in the germline V gene. This CDR3 is CATSTGTAQETQYF. CDR3 DNA sequence: TGTGCCACCAGTACCGGGACGGCACAAGAGACCCAGTACTTC.